The clone carrying this TCR beta chain was observed a handful of times. Its antigen is still unknown. The sample is drawn from a study of T-cell memory formation after mild COVID-19. General study points: Later expanders leaned CD4+, whereas day 15 to 85 contracting clones were balanced CD4/CD8. The second-wave clones peaking on day 37 were not confirmed as SARS-CoV-2-specific.

From germline, CDR1 is MNHEY and CDR2 SVGEGT. J gave up 10 bases and V 8 bases, and 7 bases lay outside the gene matches. The CDR3 loop spans 12 amino acids. cDNA libraries for TCR alpha and TCR beta, carrying sample barcodes and UMIs, came from 5'RACE with constant-segment primers. TCRdb re-derived calls from the 5' RACE reads in MiXCR, one entry per CDR3 protein. The data hold under 700,000 distinct CDR3 sequences, with roughly 22% observed a single time. The TCR sequence derives from an adult woman who had mild COVID-19 (a few samples of this study predate the infection). Cell type and time point are not known. This chain uses TRBV6-2 or TRBV6-3 with TRBJ2-1; 8 bases fit TRBD1. Sequenced: PBMCs or a T cell subset sorted from them (not recorded which). The CDR3 loop reads CASGQGALEQFF. DNA for the CDR3: TGTGCCAGCGGGCAGGGGGCTCTAGAGCAGTTCTTC.